Following are 3 T cell receptor beta chains from one sample sequenced in a study of type 1 and type 2 diabetes patients. Amplification started from genomic DNA. A primer set of 30 forward and 13 reverse primers amplified the CDR3. TCRdb used MiXCR to reprocess the multiplex PCR reads, holding one entry per CDR3 protein. The sample shows about 270,000 distinct CDR3 sequences, roughly 50% of them seen only once. Sequencing was done on a sample of peripheral blood mononuclear cells (PBMCs). All receptors derive from a man between 18 and 29 years old with type 2 diabetes.

This clonotype occurred many times. The chain recombines TRBV2 with TRBJ1-4; perhaps TRBD1 as D (5 bases). Between the trimmed V and J ends, which lost 4 bases and 11 bases, there was a span of 14 bases. The germline V gene has CDR1 SNHLY and CDR2 FYNNEI. The CDR3 is made up of 13 amino acids. The DNA for the CDR3 is TGTGCCAGCAGTGTGGGGACTGTCGGCAAACTGTTTTTT. Translated, it gives CASSVGTVGKLFF.

This chain uses TRBV19 with TRBJ2-3, with D unresolved. From germline, CDR1 is LNHDA and CDR2 SQIVND (reference sequence). V dropped 4 bases and J dropped 1 base, with 12 bases sitting between them. This CDR3 has 15 amino acids. CDR3 nucleotide sequence: TGTGCCAGTAGTAGTTCCCGGAGAGGCACAGATACGCAGTATTTT. Translation gives CASSSSRRGTDTQYF.

This clonotype came up many times. V usage is TRBV2 and J usage is TRBJ2-7, with 7 bases fitting TRBD1. CDR3 length equals 15 residues. Germline lookup yields CDR1 SNHLY and CDR2 FYNNEI. V shed 5 bases, J shed 3 bases, and the junction held 10 bases outside the gene matches. The CDR3 DNA reads as TGTGCCAGCAGTACCCCGGGACAGACGCACTACGAGCAGTACTTC. Amino acid sequence: CASSTPGQTHYEQYF.